This TCR beta chain is from a study of T-cell memory formation after mild COVID-19 (dated by TCRdb to the early 2020s). Study-wide context: Most TCR sequence clusters were specific to one of the two donors. Longitudinal TCRalpha and TCRbeta repertoire sequencing tracked T-cell clones expanding and contracting after mild COVID-19 in two donors. The cohort was made up of two young adult volunteers, one female and one male, who were previously healthy. Here is what the overall study found, with its caveats: Contracting CD4+ clones turned up mainly in the CM and EM memory subsets, whereas EMRA was where CD8+ clones were enriched. SARS-CoV-2 specificity of the second-wave clones peaking on day 37 was not confirmed. Only a couple of mild cases were covered in the study, and larger cohorts including severe cases with pre-infection samples were considered necessary. Balanced CD4/CD8 phenotypes were observed for clones contracting from day 15 to 85, whereas a bias towards CD4+ was observed for a second wave of clones expanding from day 15 to 37. Some responding clones were detected in pre-infection memory, suggesting pre-existing cross-reactive memory T cells joined the SARS-CoV-2 response.

Compared with germline, V lacks 3 bases and J lacks 9 bases; bases without a gene match: 13. Spanning cysteine to phenylalanine, the CDR3 consists of 14 amino acids. Only CDR3 DNA is held: 42 bases, read in frame from base 1. Via the germline V gene (reference sequence), CDR1 is DFQATT and CDR2 SNEGSKA. Ficoll-Paque density gradient centrifugation was the method used to isolate PBMCs. As regards this clonotype: Its specific antigen is unknown. Nothing much larger sits one base from this clone, and base qualities are not available.

Reads for this sample came from an Illumina NovaSeq 6000. TCRalpha and TCRbeta cDNA libraries were constructed by 5'RACE with constant-segment primers, with sample barcodes and unique molecular identifiers being introduced. Trizol reagent was used to extract RNA from every sample. Library amplification was performed in two PCR steps, and a second sample barcode and Illumina TruSeq adapters were introduced in the second step. The libraries were sequenced on an Illumina NovaSeq using 2 x 150 bp paired-end reads. For the original study's pipeline: Demultiplexing of reads and collapsing into UMI-guided consensus sequences were performed with migec v1.2.7. Using mixcr v2.1.11, the UMI consensuses were aligned to TRA and TRB V and J templates and assembled into clonotypes. A clonotype was counted as expanded or contracted only if both edgeR and NoisET called the change significant, with noise models trained on biological replicates. edgeR calls used a false discovery rate-adjusted p below 0.01 and a log2 fold-change threshold of 1. As an exploratory analysis of dynamics, PCA with hierarchical clustering was applied to max-normalized trajectories of the 1000 most abundant clonotypes. Separately sequenced CD4+ and CD8+ repertoires were used to assign the CD4 or CD8 phenotype of responding clones. Using fastp trimming at Q25 and MiXCR clonotype assembly, TCRdb reanalyzed the public sequencing data and kept in-frame beta chains. When rows share a CDR3 protein, they turn into one entry using the most common DNA and genes. Clone size and V and J calls follow TCRdb, not the original study. The sample yields some 120,000 distinct CDR3 sequences; approximately 15% were counted once. The top ten hold about 15% of the sample.

The clonotype comes from an adult woman who had mild COVID-19 (a few samples of this study predate the infection). The sample titles of this study are shuffled in the database, so cell type and time point are left out; the donor was told from shared clones. This chain joins TRBV20-1 to TRBJ2-7, and 8 junction bases match TRBD1. Sequencing was carried out using PBMCs or a T cell subset sorted from them (not recorded which). The nucleotide sequence reads as follows: TGCAGTGCTAGGGTAGCACAGGGGGATTTGGGGCAGTACTTC. This translates into CSARVAQGDLGQYF.